The 5 T cell receptor beta chains in this list originate from one sample, sequenced in a study of cytomegalovirus exposure and HLA in healthy donors (dated by TCRdb to 2017 to 2019). Receptor amplification or capture employed the immunoSEQ multiplex PCR assay. For the multiplex PCR, a mixture combining 60 forward primers for TCR Vbeta segments and 13 reverse primers for TCR Jbeta segments was used. TCRdb holds this immuneACCESS table with in-frame rearrangements only. Some clones are missing; in checked studies, unresolved V genes explain under half, and the rest has no known cause. The sample contains 150,000 to 200,000 clones, roughly 85% of them found a single time. About 1% of the sample is in the top ten clones. The material sequenced was PBMCs. Receptors were obtained from a woman between 45 and 65 years old in good health and CMV-seropositive.

The chain is built from TRBV19 and TRBJ1-4, with unresolved D. This CDR3 has 15 amino acids. V dropped 1 base and J dropped 3 bases, with 9 bases sitting between them. Germline V gene lookup returns CDR1 LNHDA and CDR2 SQIVND (reference sequence). CDR3 coding DNA: TGTGCCAGTAGTATAGGCGGTGTGGCTAATGAAAAACTGTTTTTT. The encoded protein is CASSIGGVANEKLFF.

The V gene is TRBV4-3, the J gene TRBJ1-1; D possibly corresponds to TRBD1 (5 bases). Between the trimmed V and J ends, which lost 0 bases and 4 bases, there was a span of 9 bases. Germline V lookup: CDR1 LGHNA, CDR2 YSLEER. The CDR3 loop spans 14 amino acids. The CDR3 coding sequence is TGCGCCAGCAGCCAAGATTACGGGGGCACTGAAGCTTTCTTT. It codes for CASSQDYGGTEAFF.

V is TRBV6-5 and J is TRBJ2-2; the D gene is possibly TRBD2 (5 bases). This CDR3 spans 16 amino acids. The V and J ends lost 1 base and 6 bases respectively, with 15 bases between them. Germline V CDR1 and CDR2: MNHEY, SVGAGI. In DNA form, the CDR3 reads TGTGCCAGCAGTTACTTCGGACCCGCGAGGGCCGGGGAGCTGTTTTTT. It codes for CASSYFGPARAGELFF.

CDR3 sequence (DNA): TGCGCCAGCAGTGAGTCTTGGGGGCAGGGCGGATATAGCAATCAGCCCCAGCATTTT. It translates to CASSESWGQGGYSNQPQHF. The chain employs TRBV10-2 and TRBJ1-5; a possible D gene is TRBD1 (6 bases). CDR1 is WSHSY, CDR2 SAAADI, per germline. The CDR3 consists of 19 residues. The V end lost 0 bases, the J end lost 0 bases, and 18 bases lay between the germline ends.

The chain employs TRBV14 and TRBJ1-2; D remains ambiguous. Germline lookup yields CDR1 SGHDN and CDR2 FVKESK. This CDR3 is built from 16 residues. V lost 1 base and J lost 3, with 15 bases in between. The CDR3 DNA follows: TGTGCCAGCAGCCAAGTCGACCGGCCAGCGGACTATGGCTACACCTTC. The encoded protein is CASSQVDRPADYGYTF.